This TCR beta chain is from a study of OX40 agonist ivuxolimab in advanced cancers. Study-wide background: There were three patients with partial responses, one having hepatocellular carcinoma and two cutaneous melanoma.

TCRdb's table, derived via immunoSEQ multiplex PCR, lists solely in-frame clones and lacks some. The sample has 45,000 to 55,000 clones, 81% seen once. In germline, CDR1 is LNHDA, CDR2 SQIVND (reference sequence). With 8 bases removed from V and 4 bases from J, the gap between germline ends came to 14 bases. The CDR3 loop spans 13 amino acids. The chain carries TRBV19 and TRBJ1-1, with D possibly being TRBD1 (6 bases). The TCR originated in an adult with an advanced solid tumor such as melanoma, head and neck, liver or kidney cancer. Material: CD4+ or CD8+ T cells sorted from blood, obtained in a trial of the OX40 agonist ivuxolimab. DNA for the CDR3: TGTGCCAGTGGGAACGGGGGGCCCACTGAAGCTTTCTTT. It codes for CASGNGGPTEAFF.